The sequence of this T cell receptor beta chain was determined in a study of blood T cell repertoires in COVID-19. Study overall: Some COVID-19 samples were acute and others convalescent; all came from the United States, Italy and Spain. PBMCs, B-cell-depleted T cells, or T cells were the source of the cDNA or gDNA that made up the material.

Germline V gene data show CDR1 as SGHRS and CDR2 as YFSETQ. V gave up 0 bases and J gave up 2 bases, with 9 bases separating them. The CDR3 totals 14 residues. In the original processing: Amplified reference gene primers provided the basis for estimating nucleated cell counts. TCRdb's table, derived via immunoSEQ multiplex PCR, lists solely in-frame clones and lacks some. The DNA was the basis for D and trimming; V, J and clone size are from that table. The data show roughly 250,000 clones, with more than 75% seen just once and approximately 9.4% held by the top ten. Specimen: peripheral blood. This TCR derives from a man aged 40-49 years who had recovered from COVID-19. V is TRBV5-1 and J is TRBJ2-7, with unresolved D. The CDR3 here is CASSLALQAYEQYF. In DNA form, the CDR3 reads TGCGCCAGCAGCTTGGCTTTGCAGGCCTACGAGCAGTACTTC.